This T cell receptor (beta chain) originates from a study of T cells in Graves' hyperthyroidism and ophthalmopathy. In germline, CDR1 is SGHRS, CDR2 YFSETQ. The CDR3 totals 15 residues. V was trimmed by 0 bases and J by 8 bases, leaving 15 bases between them. What was amplified from RNA transcripts were TCR beta CDR3 regions. HTBI primers were employed in a first-round RT-PCR of the TCR CDR3. TCRdb processed the multiplex PCR reads anew with MiXCR; each CDR3 protein has one entry. The sample carries more than 300,000 distinct CDR3 sequences, approximately 13% recorded once. No progression to ophthalmopathy during 18 months of follow-up defined stable disease. Researchers barred patients who had uncontrolled infection, other autoimmune disease, pregnancy or lactation.

Sequencing input: blood. The clonotype was recovered from an older woman with Graves' hyperthyroidism. This sequence joins TRBV5-1 and TRBJ2-1, with a tentative D call TRBD2 (5 bases). The CDR3 here is CASSLVTGSADEQFF. CDR3 bases: TGCGCCAGCAGCTTGGTCACGGGGAGCGCGGATGAGCAGTTCTTC.